This T cell receptor beta chain was captured by sequencing in a study of cytomegalovirus exposure and HLA in healthy donors. Findings and limits, study-wide: The classifier reportedly diagnosed cytomegalovirus status with high specificity and sensitivity. It was reported in a later analysis that an Asian-associated ancestry cluster showed fewer N-insertions than the 666-donor mean. In a later analysis, compared with equally common non-associated chains, HLA-associated beta chains were more expanded. Cytomegalovirus association was assigned to 150 to 200 TCR beta chains.

A remark on this clone: Its antigen is undetermined.

The PCR ran on 60 Vbeta and 13 Jbeta primers. Repertoires were generated with immunoSEQ multiplex PCR, while TCRdb's copy carries only in-frame clones and drops some. The sample carries 25,000 to 35,000 clones, less than 70% recorded once. CDR1 is PRHDT and CDR2 is FYEKMQ in the germline V gene (reference sequence). Germline trimming cut 6 bases from V and 8 bases from J; bases unmatched to any gene: 6. The CDR3 length is 12 residues. This chain uses TRBV13 with TRBJ1-1; 7 bases line up with TRBD1. What was sequenced was PBMCs. The TCR comes from a man aged 45-65 years in good health and CMV-seropositive. CDR3 residues: CASSLGDREAFF. The CDR3 nucleotides read TGTGCCAGCAGTCTAGGGGACAGAGAAGCTTTCTTT.